This entry lists 19 T cell receptor beta chains sequenced from one sample in a study of cytomegalovirus exposure and HLA in healthy donors. It was with 60 Vbeta and 13 Jbeta primers that the PCR ran. Produced via immunoSEQ multiplex PCR; TCRdb's table is partial and in-frame only. The sample contains about 160,000 clones, roughly 80% of which appear only once. The source material was PBMCs. The source is a woman under 40 in good health and CMV-seropositive.

The V and J genes are TRBV7-9 and TRBJ1-2; the D gene is possibly TRBD1 (6 bases). This CDR3 is built from 12 residues. Trimming stripped 8 bases from V and 6 bases from J, with 13 bases between. Per germline, CDR1 SEHNR and CDR2 FQNEAQ (reference sequence). CDR3 nucleotides: TGTGCCAGCCTAGGGACAACGCATGGCTACACCTTC. Translating it yields CASLGTTHGYTF.

The gene calls are TRBV28 and TRBJ1-1; 7 bases map to TRBD1. With V trimmed by 2 bases and J by 6 bases, 3 bases remained unmatched. The CDR3 has 13 residues. Germline values: CDR1 MDHEN, CDR2 SYDVKM. This CDR3 reads CASSLRDSSEAFF. The CDR3 region has the DNA TGTGCCAGCAGTTTAAGGGACAGTTCTGAAGCTTTCTTT.

CDR3: CSAKDRVGTEAFF. The DNA of the CDR3 is TGCAGCGCTAAGGACAGGGTTGGCACTGAAGCTTTCTTT. This sequence joins TRBV29-1 and TRBJ1-1, with 8 nucleotides matching TRBD1. CDR3 length equals 13 residues. CDR1 and CDR2 from the germline V gene are SQVTM and ANQGSEA. V trimming: 7 bases; J trimming: 4 bases; junction bases outside the gene matches: 8.

This clone was detected once. CDR3 loop: CASSLTTARDNEQFF. The DNA for the CDR3 is TGTGCCAGCTCACTCACAACGGCCCGGGACAATGAGCAGTTCTTC. This rearrangement joins TRBV18 to TRBJ2-1; D is undetermined. Trimming took 4 bases from V and 5 from J, leaving 15 bases between them. The CDR3 totals 15 residues. Looked up from germline, CDR1 is KGHSH and CDR2 is LQKENI.

The sample holds one count of this clone. The rearrangement uses TRBV7-3 and TRBJ2-2, with a possible D match to TRBD1 (6 bases). The CDR3 length is 13 residues. Trimming took 3 bases from V and 6 from J, leaving 8 bases between them. The germline V gene has CDR1 SGHTA and CDR2 FQGTGA. The CDR3 sequence: CASSLGAAGELFF. Written as DNA, the CDR3 is TGTGCCAGCAGCTTGGGGGCGGCCGGGGAGCTGTTTTTT.

V and J are TRBV7-2 and TRBJ1-6; the D gene is possibly TRBD1 (6 bases). CDR1 is SGHTA and CDR2 is FQGNSA in the germline V gene. The ends were cut back, 1 base at V and 10 bases at J, with 11 bases in the middle. This CDR3 contains 14 residues. In DNA, the CDR3 is TGTGCCAGCAGCTTAGGTTGGGGGCGATCACCCCTCCACTTT. Its protein product is CASSLGWGRSPLHF.

The V and J genes are TRBV4-1 and TRBJ2-7, with 10 bases lining up with TRBD2. CDR1 and CDR2 from the germline V gene are MGHRA and YSYEKL. The CDR3 consists of 16 residues. V lost 3 bases, J lost 3 bases, and 8 bases stayed unmatched. The CDR3 sequence: CASSHFYGLAVYEQYF. CDR3 nucleotides: TGCGCCAGCAGCCATTTTTACGGACTAGCGGTCTACGAGCAGTACTTC.

This clone was picked up one time. The chain employs TRBV5-1 and TRBJ1-1; D is unresolved. The V end was cut by 4 bases, the J end by 0 bases, with 10 bases between. CDR1 and CDR2 (germline): SGHRS, YFSETQ. The CDR3 contains 14 residues. CDR3 amino acids: CASSEAQMNTEAFF. CDR3 DNA: TGCGCCAGCAGCGAGGCCCAGATGAACACTGAAGCTTTCTTT.

This chain joins TRBV6-5 and TRBJ2-2, with 8 bases matching TRBD1. The germline CDR1 and CDR2 sequences are MNHEY and SVGAGI. With V trimmed by 0 bases and J by 6 bases, 3 bases remained unmatched. The CDR3 runs to 15 residues. The CDR3 is CASSYSSRGPGELFF. The CDR3 region has the DNA TGTGCCAGCAGTTACTCAAGCAGGGGGCCCGGGGAGCTGTTTTTT.

The CDR3 here is CASSDKLAGNTDTQYF. The CDR3 DNA is TGTGCCAGCAGCGATAAACTAGCGGGGAACACAGATACGCAGTATTTT. This chain joins TRBV7-8 and TRBJ2-3; TRBD2 matches 10 bases. V lost 5 bases, J lost 2 bases, and 7 bases stayed unmatched. Per the germline V gene, CDR1 is SGHVS and CDR2 is FQNEAQ. The CDR3 spans 16 residues.

This clone was counted a few times. This chain joins TRBV11-2 and TRBJ2-7, with D hard to call. The germline V gene encodes CDR1 SGHAT and CDR2 FQNNGV. V was shortened by 2 bases and J by 6 bases, with 5 bases between the two germline ends. The CDR3 is 11 residues long. As DNA, the CDR3 is TGTGCCAGCAGCTTATACAGCGAGCAGTACTTC. Translation: CASSLYSEQYF. The full variable domain, in which reference TRBV11-2 and TRBJ2-7 provide the parts outside the CDR3, is EAGVAQSPRYKIIEKRQSVAFWCNPISGHATLYWYQQILGQGPKLLIQFQNNGVVDDSQLPKDRFSAERLKGVDSTLKIQPAKLEDSAVYLCASSLYSEQYFGPGTRLTVT.

The chain employs TRBV21-1 and TRBJ2-2; whether TRBD2, the table's D call, matches the DNA was not checked. TRBV21-1 is noted as a pseudogene. CDR3 size: 18 residues. CDR3 in amino acids: CASSKAPSGGLRCGELFF. As DNA, the CDR3 is TGTGCCAGCAGCAAAGCGCCTAGCGGGGGGTTACGGTGCGGGGAGCTGTTTTTT.

This clone was seen only once. The genes are TRBV5-1 and TRBJ2-7; a possible D gene is TRBD2 (5 bases). The V and J ends lost 4 bases and 4 bases respectively, with 12 bases between them. The germline gives CDR1 SGHRS, CDR2 YFSETQ. The CDR3 runs 13 residues. CDR3 amino acids: CASSQRSGYEQYF. As DNA, the CDR3 is TGCGCCAGCAGCCAAAGATCGGGGTACGAGCAGTACTTC.

About this clone: Distinct nucleotide sequences in the sample also encode this CDR3. The V and J genes are TRBV7-3 and TRBJ2-1; 7 bases are shared with TRBD2. Trimming at V came to 2 bases and at J to 7 bases, leaving 2 bases not matched to a gene. Germline loops: CDR1 SGHTA, CDR2 FQGTGA. The CDR3 spans 13 residues. The CDR3 DNA is TGTGCCAGCAGCTTAGCGGGAGAAAATGAGCAGTTCTTC. Translating gives CASSLAGENEQFF.

The table lists this clone with a few counts. The CDR3 reads CASSLRQAFHTDTQYF. The CDR3, as DNA: TGTGCCAGCAGCTTGAGACAAGCCTTTCACACAGATACGCAGTATTTT. This chain joins TRBV5-6 and TRBJ2-3; D remains unclear. Germline V lookup: CDR1 SGHDT, CDR2 YYEEEE. The CDR3 is 16 amino acids. The ends were cut back, 1 base at V and 2 bases at J, with 14 bases in the middle.

This chain links TRBV19 with TRBJ1-5, with D possibly matching TRBD1 (5 bases). CDR1 is LNHDA and CDR2 is SQIVND in the germline V gene (reference sequence). Between the trimmed V and J ends, which lost 6 bases and 0 bases, there was a span of 18 bases. The CDR3 is made up of 17 amino acids. CDR3 in DNA: TGTGCCAGTAGGTGGGGTGGGGGGGAGTATAGCAATCAGCCCCAGCATTTT. It specifies CASRWGGGEYSNQPQHF.

The V and J genes are TRBV5-4 and TRBJ2-4; TRBD1 matches at 8 bases. After removal of 2 bases from V and 0 bases from J, the junction contained 7 bases not matched to a gene. The V gene's germline CDR1 is SGHNT and CDR2 YYREEE (reference sequence). The CDR3 has 17 residues. The CDR3 spells CASSLPGQGVAKNIQYF. The CDR3 DNA reads TGTGCCAGCAGCTTACCTGGACAGGGAGTAGCCAAAAACATTCAGTACTTC.

The chain recombines TRBV6-1 with TRBJ1-1, with D perhaps TRBD1 (6 bases). This CDR3 spans 14 amino acids. In germline, CDR1 is MNHNS, CDR2 SASEGT. With 5 bases removed from V and 11 bases from J, the gap between germline ends came to 21 bases. CDR3 coding DNA: TGTGCCAGCAGTTCTCCCGGGACACTATTCGGGGCTTTCTTT. Its translation: CASSSPGTLFGAFF.

The chain combines TRBV4-3 with TRBJ2-7; D gene ambiguous. In germline, CDR1 is LGHNA, CDR2 YSLEER. The CDR3 contains 16 residues. V was clipped by 4 bases and J by 2 bases, with 18 bases between them. CDR3 protein: CASSLLARVPTYEQYF. Here the CDR3 DNA reads TGCGCCAGCAGCCTCCTCGCCCGGGTTCCTACCTACGAGCAGTACTTC.